The T cell receptor (beta chain) described here comes from a study of shared clonotypes between healthy human individuals. For the study at large: Donors had three CD4 naive, three CD4 memory, two CD8 naive and one CD8 memory plate apiece.

About this clone itself: The same CDR3 arises from other DNA sequences in this sample as well.

Study processing details: Filtering differed since immunoSEQ provided only junctions, with no quality scores. Assay used: immunoSEQ multiplex PCR; TCRdb lists only in-frame clones, some missing. That table is the source of V, J and clone size, and D and trimming were worked out from the DNA. The sample has hundreds of thousands of clones; under 95% are singletons. Trimming took 2 bases from V and 7 from J; bases not matched to a gene: 3. The germline CDR1 and CDR2 sequences are MGHRA and YSYEKL. CDR3 length equals 15 residues. The naive CD8 population came from CD45RO-negative cells selected for CCR7, without terminally differentiated effector memory CD45RA+ cells.

The source of this sequence is a man aged 25-45 years in good health. The chain couples TRBV4-1 to TRBJ2-1, with 12 bases identical to TRBD2. Sequences were obtained from naive CD8+ T cells sorted from blood. This chain's CDR3 is CASSQLAGGPNEQFF. DNA of the CDR3: TGCGCCAGCAGCCAACTAGCGGGAGGGCCGAATGAGCAGTTCTTC.